The 3 T cell receptor beta chains below come from one sample, sequenced in a study of blood T cell repertoires in COVID-19. Sequencing used immunoSEQ multiplex PCR; TCRdb keeps in-frame clones, though not all of them. The table shows under 200,000 clones, with about 90% occurring only once. The sample consisted of peripheral blood. These receptors all come from a man aged 35-49 years with active or convalescent COVID-19.

The rearrangement links TRBV30 to TRBJ1-1; possible D gene TRBD1, 6 bases. Germline CDR1 GTSNPN, CDR2 SVGIG (reference sequence). V was cut by 1 base and J by 5 bases, with 11 bases left in between. This CDR3 comprises 13 residues. CDR3 loop: CAWSAGRGTEAFF. Here the CDR3 DNA reads TGTGCCTGGAGTGCAGGGAGGGGGACTGAAGCTTTCTTT.

This clone appeared once. Here the CDR3 DNA reads TGTGCCTGGACGACGGGACAGGGGGGACAATTCTTC. This sequence encodes CAWTTGQGGQFF. This chain connects TRBV30 to TRBJ2-1; TRBD1 matches 11 bases. Trimming took 4 bases from V and 16 from J; bases not matched to a gene: 9. This CDR3 is built from 12 residues. From germline, CDR1 is GTSNPN and CDR2 SVGIG (reference sequence).

The J gene is TRBJ1-2, the V gene TRBV30, with D possibly TRBD1 on 5 matching bases. Per the germline V gene, CDR1 is GTSNPN and CDR2 is SVGIG (reference sequence). Between the trimmed V and J ends, which lost 3 bases and 6 bases, there was a span of 8 bases. CDR3 length: 11 amino acids. This CDR3 is CAWSAGNGYTF. CDR3 nucleotides: TGTGCCTGGAGCGCAGGGAATGGCTACACCTTC.